The text below deals with one T cell receptor beta chain. In the original analysis: Estimation of nucleated cell counts relied on the amplification of reference gene primers. The repertoire was sequenced with immunoSEQ multiplex PCR; TCRdb's copy has only in-frame clones and lacks some. That table supplies the V and J calls and clone size; D and trimming were determined from the DNA. In the table there are some 270,000 clones, around 90% of which are singletons. The data are from a study of blood T cell repertoires in COVID-19. As for the study in general: The United States, Italy and Spain provided the acute and convalescent COVID-19 samples.

The CDR3 has 18 residues. CDR1 and CDR2 from the germline V gene are SGHRS and YFSETQ. V was trimmed by 5 bases and J by 5 bases, leaving 28 bases between them. The TCR sequence derives from a woman between 55 and 75 years old with COVID-19, enrolled during active disease. This chain uses TRBV5-1 with TRBJ1-2, with a possible D match to TRBD1 (6 bases). The material sequenced was peripheral blood. CDR3 nucleotide sequence: TGCGCCAGCAGAAACCTCGCGTCGGGGGGCAGACCCGTATATGGCTACACCTTC. As protein: CASRNLASGGRPVYGYTF.